One sample yielded the 4 T cell receptor beta chains listed below, sequenced in a study of T cell clonality in common variable immunodeficiency. Some clones are missing from TCRdb's copy, which holds only in-frame ones; the method was immunoSEQ multiplex PCR. Altogether about 34,000 clones were found in the sample, and no singletons occur. Study-level points and caveats: Common variable immunodeficiency TCR beta sequences reportedly had fewer deletions and N-nucleotide insertions.

Their antigen targets remain unknown. The material sequenced was peripheral blood mononuclear cells. All receptors derive from a human donor with common variable immunodeficiency.

This clone was observed many times. One end of the junction does not line up with germline, which may come from a read error. CDR3 loop: CAGSVTTSNTGELFF. CDR3 DNA, as far as it was read: TGTGCCGGCAGCGTAACTACCTCGAACACCGGGGAG. The gene calls are TRBV9 and TRBJ2-2; D remains unclear. The CDR3 goes on 3 residues after the read ends, and that part is filled in from the germline J gene. Germline V gene lookup returns CDR1 SGDLS and CDR2 YYNGEE. This CDR3 is 15 amino acids long. Together with reference TRBV9 and TRBJ2-2, the CDR3 gives the full variable domain: DSGVTQTPKHLITATGQRVTLRCSPRSGDLSVYWYQQSLDQGLQFLIQYYNGEERAKGNILERFSAQQFPDLHSELNLSSLELGDSALYFCAGSVTTSNTGELFFGEGSRLTVL.

Many counts were recorded for this clone. The covered CDR3 bases are TGTGCCAGCAGCCCACAGGGAAGGACCGGGGAG. It is translated as CASSPQGRTGE. The full CDR3 protein reads CASSPQGRTGELFF. The chain has TRBV3-1 (or the pseudogene TRBV3-2) and TRBJ2-2; weak D call: TRBD1 (6 bases). Read coverage stops 3 residues before the CDR3 terminus; the germline J gene supplies the remainder. Germline CDR1 is LGHDT and CDR2 is YNNKEL (reference sequence). The V gene lost 4 bases and the J gene lost 5 bases, with 11 bases spanning the gap. The CDR3 is made up of 14 amino acids.

This clone was detected ten times or more. The CDR3 bases that were read are TGTGCCAGCAGCTTAAGCGGGAGTGTTCTCAATGAG. Amino acid sequence: CASSLSGSVLNE. The entire CDR3 is CASSLSGSVLNEQFF. The chain is built from TRBV7-6 and TRBJ2-1, with 8 bases identical to TRBD2. The sequence runs out 3 residues before the end of the CDR3; the remainder is reconstructed from the germline J gene. Germline loops: CDR1 SGHVS, CDR2 FNYEAQ. The CDR3 sequence is 15 residues long. V gave up 2 bases and J gave up 6 bases; unmatched junction bases: 6. Full variable domain (remainder filled in from reference TRBV7-6 and TRBJ2-1): GAGVSQSPRYKVTKRGQDVALRCDPISGHVSLYWYRQALGQGPEFLTYFNYEAQQDKSGLPNDRFSAERPEGSISTLTIQRTEQRDSAMYRCASSLSGSVLNEQFFGPGTRLTVL.

At least ten counts were recorded for this clone. The CDR3 is cut off 3 residues early in the read; its end comes from the germline J gene. The chain uses TRBV20-1 and TRBJ1-4, with a possible D match to TRBD1 (6 bases). The CDR3 extends over 15 amino acids. In germline, CDR1 is DFQATT, CDR2 SNEGSKA (reference sequence). V shed 0 bases and J shed 7 bases, with 15 bases lying between them. This chain's CDR3 is CSARDRGGRGEKLFF. The part of the CDR3 DNA that was read is TGCAGTGCTAGAGATCGCGGGGGGCGCGGTGAAAAA.